Listed below are T cell receptor beta chains from one sample, sequenced in a study of OX40 agonist ivuxolimab in advanced cancers. TCRdb keeps only in-frame clones here, not all; method: immunoSEQ multiplex PCR. The sample has tens of thousands of clones; 80% are singletons. Source: CD4+ or CD8+ T cells sorted from blood, taken in a trial of the OX40 agonist ivuxolimab. Every receptor here comes from an adult with an advanced solid tumor such as melanoma, head and neck, liver or kidney cancer. The CDR3 runs from the conserved cysteine through the conserved F or W. Fields, in order: D gene, V gene, J gene, clone size, CDR3 length, CDR3 protein, CDR3 DNA. The D gene is left open where the match is weak. Clone size appears in some rows only: once, few, many, or a class for an expanded clone.

D gene: .; V gene: TRBV21-1; J gene: TRBJ1-4; clone size: .; CDR3 length: 15; CDR3 protein: CASRQGARTNEKLFF; CDR3 DNA: TGTGCCAGCAGACAGGGGGCGCGGACTAATGAAAAACTGTTTTTT
D gene: TRBD1; V gene: TRBV7-8; J gene: TRBJ1-3; clone size: .; CDR3 length: 16; CDR3 protein: CASSPPLRTGGNTIYF; CDR3 DNA: TGTGCCAGCAGCCCACCCCTCAGGACAGGGGGAAACACCATATATTTT
D gene: .; V gene: TRBV27; J gene: TRBJ1-5; clone size: .; CDR3 length: 18; CDR3 protein: CASSFKREGKRSNQPQHF; CDR3 DNA: TGTGCCAGCAGTTTTAAAAGGGAGGGAAAAAGAAGCAATCAGCCCCAGCATTTT
D gene: .; V gene: TRBV25-1; J gene: TRBJ2-7; clone size: .; CDR3 length: 11; CDR3 protein: CASLGGREQYF; CDR3 DNA: TGTGCCAGCCTGGGGGGTCGCGAGCAGTACTTC
D gene: TRBD1; V gene: TRBV30; J gene: TRBJ2-4; clone size: .; CDR3 length: 15; CDR3 protein: CAWSATGMVKNIQYF; CDR3 DNA: TGTGCCTGGAGCGCGACAGGGATGGTCAAAAACATTCAGTACTTC
D gene: .; V gene: TRBV6-1; J gene: TRBJ1-1; clone size: .; CDR3 length: 13; CDR3 protein: CASSETGVGEAFF; CDR3 DNA: TGTGCCAGCAGTGAAACGGGGGTGGGTGAAGCTTTCTTT
D gene: .; V gene: TRBV30; J gene: TRBJ1-5; clone size: few; CDR3 length: 15; CDR3 protein: CAWSARGAPNQPQHF; CDR3 DNA: TGTGCCTGGAGTGCGAGGGGGGCTCCGAATCAGCCCCAGCATTTT
D gene: .; V gene: TRBV5-5; J gene: TRBJ1-2; clone size: few; CDR3 length: 16; CDR3 protein: CASSLTHTKTNYGYTF; CDR3 DNA: TGTGCCAGCAGCTTGACCCACACGAAGACTAACTATGGCTACACCTTC
D gene: TRBD2; V gene: TRBV4-1; J gene: TRBJ2-3; clone size: .; CDR3 length: 14; CDR3 protein: CASSQGTTTDTQYF; CDR3 DNA: TGCGCCAGCAGCCAGGGGACTACGACAGATACGCAGTATTTT
D gene: .; V gene: TRBV18; J gene: TRBJ1-5; clone size: .; CDR3 length: 15; CDR3 protein: CASSGTGEGNQPQHF; CDR3 DNA: TGTGCCAGCTCTGGGACCGGCGAAGGGAATCAGCCCCAGCATTTT
D gene: TRBD1; V gene: TRBV19; J gene: TRBJ1-2; clone size: .; CDR3 length: 12; CDR3 protein: CASSKGGQGYTF; CDR3 DNA: TGTGCCAGTAGTAAAGGGGGCCAAGGCTACACCTTC
D gene: .; V gene: TRBV7-3; J gene: TRBJ2-5; clone size: .; CDR3 length: 13; CDR3 protein: CASSLNPGETQYF; CDR3 DNA: TGTGCCAGCAGCTTAAACCCCGGTGAGACCCAGTACTTC
D gene: TRBD2; V gene: TRBV2; J gene: TRBJ2-7; clone size: .; CDR3 length: 15; CDR3 protein: CASRPSLAGEYEQYF; CDR3 DNA: TGTGCCAGCAGGCCATCACTAGCGGGGGAGTACGAGCAGTACTTC
D gene: TRBD1; V gene: TRBV10-1; J gene: TRBJ2-2; clone size: few; CDR3 length: 14; CDR3 protein: CASSGQGATGELFF; CDR3 DNA: TGCGCCAGCAGTGGACAGGGGGCCACCGGGGAGCTGTTTTTT